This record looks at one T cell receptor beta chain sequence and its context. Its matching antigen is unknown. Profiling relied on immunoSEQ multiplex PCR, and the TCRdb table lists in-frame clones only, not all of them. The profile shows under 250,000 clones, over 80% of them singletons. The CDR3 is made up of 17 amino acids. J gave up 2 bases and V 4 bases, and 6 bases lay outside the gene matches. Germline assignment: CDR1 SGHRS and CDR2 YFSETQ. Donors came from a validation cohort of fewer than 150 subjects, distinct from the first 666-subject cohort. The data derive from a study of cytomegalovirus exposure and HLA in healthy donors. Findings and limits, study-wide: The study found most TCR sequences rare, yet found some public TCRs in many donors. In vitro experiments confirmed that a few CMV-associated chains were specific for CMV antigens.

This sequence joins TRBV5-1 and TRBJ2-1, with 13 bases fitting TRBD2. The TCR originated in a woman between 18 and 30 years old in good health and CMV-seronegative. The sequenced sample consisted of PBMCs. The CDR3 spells CASSPGLAGVPYNEQFF. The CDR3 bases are TGCGCCAGCAGCCCAGGACTAGCGGGAGTACCCTACAATGAGCAGTTCTTC.